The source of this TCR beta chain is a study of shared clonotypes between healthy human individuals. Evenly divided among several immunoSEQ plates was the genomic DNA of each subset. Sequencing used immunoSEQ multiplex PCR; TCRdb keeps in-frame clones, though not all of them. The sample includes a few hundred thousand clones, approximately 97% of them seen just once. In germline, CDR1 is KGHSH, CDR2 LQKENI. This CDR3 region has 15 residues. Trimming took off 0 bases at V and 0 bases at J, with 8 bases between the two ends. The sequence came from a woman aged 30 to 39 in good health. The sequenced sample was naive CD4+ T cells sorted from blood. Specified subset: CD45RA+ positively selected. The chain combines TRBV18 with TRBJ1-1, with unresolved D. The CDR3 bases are TGTGCCAGCTCACCACCACAGAAGATGAACACTGAAGCTTTCTTT. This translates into CASSPPQKMNTEAFF.